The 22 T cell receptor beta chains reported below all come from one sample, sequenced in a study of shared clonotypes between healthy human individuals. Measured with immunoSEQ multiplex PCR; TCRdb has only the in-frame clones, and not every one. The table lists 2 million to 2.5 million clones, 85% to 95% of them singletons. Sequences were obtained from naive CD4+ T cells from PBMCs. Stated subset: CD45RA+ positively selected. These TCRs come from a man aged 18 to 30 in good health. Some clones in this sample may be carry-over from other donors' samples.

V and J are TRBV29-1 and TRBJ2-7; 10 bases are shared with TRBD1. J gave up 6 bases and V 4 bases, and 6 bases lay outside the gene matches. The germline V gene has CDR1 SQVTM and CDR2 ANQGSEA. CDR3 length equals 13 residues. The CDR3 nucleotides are TGCAGCGTTGCTGTGACAGGGGGCTCCGAGCAGTACTTC. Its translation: CSVAVTGGSEQYF.

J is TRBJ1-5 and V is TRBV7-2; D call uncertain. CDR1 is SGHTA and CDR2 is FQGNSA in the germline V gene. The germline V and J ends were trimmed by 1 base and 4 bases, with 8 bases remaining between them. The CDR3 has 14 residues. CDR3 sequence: CASSLVARNQPQHF. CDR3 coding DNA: TGTGCCAGCAGCTTAGTCGCTAGGAATCAGCCCCAGCATTTT.

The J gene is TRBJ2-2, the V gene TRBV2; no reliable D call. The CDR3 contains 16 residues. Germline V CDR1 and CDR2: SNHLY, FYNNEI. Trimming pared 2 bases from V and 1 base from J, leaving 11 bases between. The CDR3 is CASSEYRTMNTGELFF. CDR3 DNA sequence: TGTGCCAGCAGTGAATACAGAACGATGAACACCGGGGAGCTGTTTTTT.

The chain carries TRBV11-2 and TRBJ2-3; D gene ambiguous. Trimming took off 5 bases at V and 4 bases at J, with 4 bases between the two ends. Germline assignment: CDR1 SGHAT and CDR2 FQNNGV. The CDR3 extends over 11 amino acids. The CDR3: CASSPSDTQYF. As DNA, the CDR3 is TGTGCCAGCAGCCCCTCAGATACGCAGTATTTT.

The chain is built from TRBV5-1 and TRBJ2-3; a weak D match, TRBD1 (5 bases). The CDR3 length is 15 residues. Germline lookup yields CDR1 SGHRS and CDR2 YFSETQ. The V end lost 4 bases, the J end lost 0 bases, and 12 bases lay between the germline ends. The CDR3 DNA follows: TGCGCCAGCAGCCCAGGGTCCTTAAGCACAGATACGCAGTATTTT. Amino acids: CASSPGSLSTDTQYF. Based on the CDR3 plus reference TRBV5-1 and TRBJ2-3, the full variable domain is KAGVTQTPRYLIKTRGQQVTLSCSPISGHRSVSWYQQTPGQGLQFLFEYFSETQRNKGNFPGRFSGRQFSNSRSEMNVSTLELGDSALYLCASSPGSLSTDTQYFGPGTRLTVL.

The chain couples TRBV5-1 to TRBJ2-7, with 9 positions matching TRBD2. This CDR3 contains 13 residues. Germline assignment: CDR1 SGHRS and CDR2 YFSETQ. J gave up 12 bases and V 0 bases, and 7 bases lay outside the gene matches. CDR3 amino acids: CASSLEVAGVLYF. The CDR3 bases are TGCGCCAGCAGCTTGGAGGTAGCGGGAGTGCTGTACTTC.

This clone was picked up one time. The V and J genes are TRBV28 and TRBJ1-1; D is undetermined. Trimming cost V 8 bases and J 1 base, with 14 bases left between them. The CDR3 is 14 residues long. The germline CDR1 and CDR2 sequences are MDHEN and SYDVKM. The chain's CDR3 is CASEPLGRNTEAFF. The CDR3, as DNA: TGTGCCAGCGAGCCTCTGGGCAGGAACACTGAAGCTTTCTTT.

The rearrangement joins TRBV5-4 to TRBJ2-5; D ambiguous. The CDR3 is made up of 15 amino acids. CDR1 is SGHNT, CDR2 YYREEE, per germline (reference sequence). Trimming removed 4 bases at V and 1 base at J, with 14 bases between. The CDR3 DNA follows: TGTGCCAGCAGCCACGCCATTATCGTCCAAGAGACCCAGTACTTC. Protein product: CASSHAIIVQETQYF.

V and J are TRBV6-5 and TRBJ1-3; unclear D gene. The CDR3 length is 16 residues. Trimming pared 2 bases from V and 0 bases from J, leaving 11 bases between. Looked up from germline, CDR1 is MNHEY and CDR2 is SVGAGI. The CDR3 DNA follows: TGTGCCAGCAGTTACGCAGACACTTACTCTGGAAACACCATATATTTT. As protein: CASSYADTYSGNTIYF.

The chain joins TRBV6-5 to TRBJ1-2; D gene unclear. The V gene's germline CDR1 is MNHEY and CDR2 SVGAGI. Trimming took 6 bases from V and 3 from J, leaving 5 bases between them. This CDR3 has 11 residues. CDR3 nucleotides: TGTGCCAGCAGCGCCTACTATGGCTACACCTTC. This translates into CASSAYYGYTF.

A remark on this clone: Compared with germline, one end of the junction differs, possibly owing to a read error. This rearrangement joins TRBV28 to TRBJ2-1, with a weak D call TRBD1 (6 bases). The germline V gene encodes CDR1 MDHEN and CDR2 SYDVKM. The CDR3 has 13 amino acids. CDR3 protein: CETRGYSYNEQFF. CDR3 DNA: TGCGAGACGAGGGGGTACTCCTACAATGAGCAGTTCTTC.

The CDR3 DNA follows: TGTGCCAGCAGCTTAGAGTTAAGCGGGGGGCACAATGAGCAGTTCTTC. Amino acid sequence: CASSLELSGGHNEQFF. V and J are TRBV7-2 and TRBJ2-1; 9 bases line up with TRBD2. In germline, CDR1 is SGHTA, CDR2 FQGNSA. V lost 1 base, J lost 5 bases, and 6 bases stayed unmatched. The CDR3 is 16 residues long.

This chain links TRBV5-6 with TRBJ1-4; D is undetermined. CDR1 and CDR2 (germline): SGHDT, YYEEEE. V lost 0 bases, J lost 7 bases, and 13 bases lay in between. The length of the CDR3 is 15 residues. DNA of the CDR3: TGTGCCAGCAGCTTGGAAGGGTCGGGATCTGAAAAACTGTTTTTT. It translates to CASSLEGSGSEKLFF.

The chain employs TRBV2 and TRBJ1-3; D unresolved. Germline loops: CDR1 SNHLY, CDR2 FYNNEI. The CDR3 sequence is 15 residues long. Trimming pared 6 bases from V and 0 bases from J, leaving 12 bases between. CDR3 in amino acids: CASSAQDISGNTIYF. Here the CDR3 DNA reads TGTGCCAGCAGCGCGCAAGACATCTCTGGAAACACCATATATTTT.

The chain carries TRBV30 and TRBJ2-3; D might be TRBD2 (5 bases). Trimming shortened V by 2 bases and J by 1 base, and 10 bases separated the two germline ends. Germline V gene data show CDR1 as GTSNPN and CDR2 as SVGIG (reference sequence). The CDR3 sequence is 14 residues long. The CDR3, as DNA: TGTGCCTGGAGTACATCCGGGGGCACAGATACGCAGTATTTT. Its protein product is CAWSTSGGTDTQYF.

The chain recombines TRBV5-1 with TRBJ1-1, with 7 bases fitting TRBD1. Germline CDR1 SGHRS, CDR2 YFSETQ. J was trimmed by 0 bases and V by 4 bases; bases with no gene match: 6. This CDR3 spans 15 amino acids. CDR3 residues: CASSIGTVMNTEAFF. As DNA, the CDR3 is TGCGCCAGCAGCATTGGGACAGTGATGAACACTGAAGCTTTCTTT.

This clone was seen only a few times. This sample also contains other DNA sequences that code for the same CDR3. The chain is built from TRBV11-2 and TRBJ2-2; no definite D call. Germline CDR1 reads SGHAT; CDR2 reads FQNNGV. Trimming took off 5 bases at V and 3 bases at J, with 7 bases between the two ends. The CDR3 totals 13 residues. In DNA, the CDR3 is TGTGCCAGCAGCCTGGGGTACACCGGGGAGCTGTTTTTT. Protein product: CASSLGYTGELFF.

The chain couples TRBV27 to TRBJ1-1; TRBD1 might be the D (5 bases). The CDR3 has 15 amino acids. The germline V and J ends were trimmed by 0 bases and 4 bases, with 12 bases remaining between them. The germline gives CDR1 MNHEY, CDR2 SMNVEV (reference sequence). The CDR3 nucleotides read TGTGCCAGCAGTTTATCGTTGGGGCTGGGCACTGAAGCTTTCTTT. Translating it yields CASSLSLGLGTEAFF.

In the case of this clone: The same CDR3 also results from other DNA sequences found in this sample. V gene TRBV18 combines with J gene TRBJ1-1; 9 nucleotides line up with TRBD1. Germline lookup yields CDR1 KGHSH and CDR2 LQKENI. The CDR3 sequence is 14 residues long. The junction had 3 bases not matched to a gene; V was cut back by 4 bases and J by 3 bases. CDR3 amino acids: CASSRDRVDTEAFF. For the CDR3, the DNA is TGTGCCAGCTCACGGGACAGGGTGGACACTGAAGCTTTCTTT.

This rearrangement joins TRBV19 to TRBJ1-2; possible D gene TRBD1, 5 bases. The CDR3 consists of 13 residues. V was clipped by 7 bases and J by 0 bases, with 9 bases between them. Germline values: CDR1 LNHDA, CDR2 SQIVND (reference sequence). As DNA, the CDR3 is TGTGCCAGTATCCCGGGGCCTAACTATGGCTACACCTTC. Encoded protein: CASIPGPNYGYTF.

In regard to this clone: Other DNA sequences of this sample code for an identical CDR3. CDR3 DNA: TGCGCCAGCAGCGCCGGGACAGCTCAAGAGACCCAGTACTTC. This sequence encodes CASSAGTAQETQYF. The chain recombines TRBV5-1 with TRBJ2-5; 7 bases fit TRBD1. V shed 4 bases, J shed 2 bases, and the junction held 5 bases outside the gene matches. This CDR3 has 14 residues. Germline CDR1 and CDR2: SGHRS and YFSETQ.

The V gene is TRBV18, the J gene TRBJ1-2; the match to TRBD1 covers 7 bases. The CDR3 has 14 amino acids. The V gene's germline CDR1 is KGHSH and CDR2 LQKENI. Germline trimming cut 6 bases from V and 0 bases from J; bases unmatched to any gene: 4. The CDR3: CASSRDSPNYGYTF. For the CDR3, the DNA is TGTGCCAGCTCGCGGGACAGTCCTAACTATGGCTACACCTTC. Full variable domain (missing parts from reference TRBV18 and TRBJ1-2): NAGVMQNPRHLVRRRGQEARLRCSPMKGHSHVYWYRQLPEEGLKFMVYLQKENIIDESGMPKERFSAEFPKEGPSILRIQQVVRGDSAAYFCASSRDSPNYGYTFGSGTRLTVV.